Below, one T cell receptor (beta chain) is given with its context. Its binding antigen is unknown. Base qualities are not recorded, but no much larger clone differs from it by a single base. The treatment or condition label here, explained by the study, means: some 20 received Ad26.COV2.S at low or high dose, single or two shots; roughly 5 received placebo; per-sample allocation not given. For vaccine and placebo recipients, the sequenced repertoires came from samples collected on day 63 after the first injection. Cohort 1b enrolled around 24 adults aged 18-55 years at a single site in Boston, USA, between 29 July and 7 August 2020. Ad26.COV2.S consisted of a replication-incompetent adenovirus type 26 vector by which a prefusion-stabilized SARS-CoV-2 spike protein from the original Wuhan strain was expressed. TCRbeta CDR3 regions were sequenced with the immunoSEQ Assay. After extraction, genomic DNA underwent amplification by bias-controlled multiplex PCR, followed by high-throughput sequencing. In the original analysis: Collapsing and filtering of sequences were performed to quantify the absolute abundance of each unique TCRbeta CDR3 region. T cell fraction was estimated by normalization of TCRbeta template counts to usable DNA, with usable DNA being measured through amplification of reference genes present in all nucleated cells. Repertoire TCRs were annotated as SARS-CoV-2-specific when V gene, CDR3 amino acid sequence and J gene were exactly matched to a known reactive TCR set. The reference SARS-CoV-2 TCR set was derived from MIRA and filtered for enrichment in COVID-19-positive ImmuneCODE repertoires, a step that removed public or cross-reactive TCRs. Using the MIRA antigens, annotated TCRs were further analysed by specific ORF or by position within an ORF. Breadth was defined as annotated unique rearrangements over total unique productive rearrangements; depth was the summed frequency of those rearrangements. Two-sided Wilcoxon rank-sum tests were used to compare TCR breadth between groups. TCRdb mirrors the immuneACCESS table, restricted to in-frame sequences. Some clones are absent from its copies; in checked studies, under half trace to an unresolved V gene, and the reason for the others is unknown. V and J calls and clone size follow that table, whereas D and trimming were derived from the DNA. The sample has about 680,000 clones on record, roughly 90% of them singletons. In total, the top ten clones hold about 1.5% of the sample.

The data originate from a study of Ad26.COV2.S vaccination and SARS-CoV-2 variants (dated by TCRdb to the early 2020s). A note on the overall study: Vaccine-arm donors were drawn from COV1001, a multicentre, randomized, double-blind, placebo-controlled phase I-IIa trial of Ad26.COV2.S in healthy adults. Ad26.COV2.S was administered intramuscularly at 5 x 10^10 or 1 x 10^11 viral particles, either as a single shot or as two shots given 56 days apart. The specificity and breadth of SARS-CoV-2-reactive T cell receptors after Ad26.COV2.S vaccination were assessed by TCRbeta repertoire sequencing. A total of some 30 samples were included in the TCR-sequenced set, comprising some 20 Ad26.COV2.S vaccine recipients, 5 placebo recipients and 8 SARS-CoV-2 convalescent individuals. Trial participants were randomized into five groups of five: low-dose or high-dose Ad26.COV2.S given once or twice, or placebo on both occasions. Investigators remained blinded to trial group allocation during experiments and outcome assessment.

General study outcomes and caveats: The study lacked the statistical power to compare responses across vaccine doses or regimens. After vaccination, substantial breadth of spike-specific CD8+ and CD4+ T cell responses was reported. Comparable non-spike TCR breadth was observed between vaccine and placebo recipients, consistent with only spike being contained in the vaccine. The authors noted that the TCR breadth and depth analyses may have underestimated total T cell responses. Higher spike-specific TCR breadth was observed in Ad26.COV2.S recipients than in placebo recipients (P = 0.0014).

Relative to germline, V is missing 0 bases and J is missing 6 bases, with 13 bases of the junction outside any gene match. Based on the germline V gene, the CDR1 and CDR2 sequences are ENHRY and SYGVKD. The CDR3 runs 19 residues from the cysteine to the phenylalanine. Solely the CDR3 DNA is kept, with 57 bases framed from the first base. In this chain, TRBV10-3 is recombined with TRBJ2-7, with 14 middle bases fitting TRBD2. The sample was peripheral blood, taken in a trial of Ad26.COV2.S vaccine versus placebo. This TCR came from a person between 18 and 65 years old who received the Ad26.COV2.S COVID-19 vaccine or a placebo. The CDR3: CAISESMATSGRVPGEQYF. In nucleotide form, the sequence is TGTGCCATCAGTGAGTCGATGGCGACTAGCGGGAGGGTCCCCGGCGAGCAGTACTTC.